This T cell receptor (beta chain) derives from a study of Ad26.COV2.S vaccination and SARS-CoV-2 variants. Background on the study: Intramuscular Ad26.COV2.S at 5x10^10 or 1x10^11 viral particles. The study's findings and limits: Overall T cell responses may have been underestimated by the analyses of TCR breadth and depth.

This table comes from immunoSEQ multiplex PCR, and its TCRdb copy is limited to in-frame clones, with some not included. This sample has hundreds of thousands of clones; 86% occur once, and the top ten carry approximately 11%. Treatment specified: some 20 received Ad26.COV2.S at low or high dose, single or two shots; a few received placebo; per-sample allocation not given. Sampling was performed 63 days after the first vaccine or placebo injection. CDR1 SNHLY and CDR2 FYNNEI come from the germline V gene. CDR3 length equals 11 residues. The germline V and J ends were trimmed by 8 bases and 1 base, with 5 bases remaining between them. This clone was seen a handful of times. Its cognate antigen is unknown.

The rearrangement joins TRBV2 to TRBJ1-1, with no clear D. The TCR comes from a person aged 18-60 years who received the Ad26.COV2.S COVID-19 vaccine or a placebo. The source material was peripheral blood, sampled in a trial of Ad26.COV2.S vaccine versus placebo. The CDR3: CASGRNTEAFF. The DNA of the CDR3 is TGTGCCAGCGGGCGGAACACTGAAGCTTTCTTT.